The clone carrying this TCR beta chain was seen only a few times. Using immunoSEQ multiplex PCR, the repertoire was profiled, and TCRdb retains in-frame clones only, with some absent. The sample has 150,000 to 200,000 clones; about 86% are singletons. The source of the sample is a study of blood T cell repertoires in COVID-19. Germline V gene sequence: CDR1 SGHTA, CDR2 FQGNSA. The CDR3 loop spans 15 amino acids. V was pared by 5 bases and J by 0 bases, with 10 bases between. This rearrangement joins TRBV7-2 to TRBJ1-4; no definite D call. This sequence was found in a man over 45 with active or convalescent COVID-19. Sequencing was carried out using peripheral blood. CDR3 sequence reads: CASSLFTTTNEKLFF. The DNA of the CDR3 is TGTGCCAGCAGCCTATTCACCACAACTAATGAAAAACTGTTTTTT.